The 7 T cell receptor beta chains in this list originate from one sample, sequenced in a study of liver allograft versus peripheral blood T cells (dated by TCRdb to between 2020 and 2021). For context, the study as a whole: The study compared the T cell receptor repertoires present in transplanted livers with the repertoires present in the peripheral blood of liver transplant recipients.

TCRdb names Illumina MiSeq as the instrument used. Starting from the raw public reads, TCRdb applied fastp trimming at Q25, assembled clones with MiXCR and retained in-frame beta chains. Every entry covers one CDR3 protein and lists the most common genes and DNA from its rows. Counted in this sample were about 5,000 distinct CDR3 sequences; 17% of them appeared once. Under 11% of the sample rests with the top ten. The source is a human patient who had a liver transplant. Some T cells present after a transplant may be cells of the graft donor.

This clonotype was seen only a few times. This sequence joins TRBV6-6 and TRBJ2-5; possible D gene TRBD1, 6 bases. Germline CDR1 reads MNHNY; CDR2 reads SVGAGI (reference sequence). The CDR3 is made up of 14 amino acids. Deletions cut 9 bases from V and 0 bases from J, with 14 bases between. CDR3 DNA: TGTGCCAGTGCAGGAACAGGGAACCAAGAGACCCAGTACTTC. Residues: CASAGTGNQETQYF.

In its sample, this clonotype is medium-sized (0.01 to 0.1%). This rearrangement joins TRBV18 to TRBJ2-2; tentatively, D is TRBD1 (5 bases). The CDR3 is made up of 17 amino acids. Germline loops: CDR1 KGHSH, CDR2 LQKENI. The V end was cut by 0 bases, the J end by 2 bases, with 13 bases between. The CDR3 DNA sequence: TGTGCCAGCTCACCACCTAACGCAGGGCTAAACACCGGGGAGCTGTTTTTT. Amino acids: CASSPPNAGLNTGELFF. The variable domain in full, completed from reference TRBV18 and TRBJ2-2, reads NAGVMQNPRHLVRRRGQEARLRCSPMKGHSHVYWYRQLPEEGLKFMVYLQKENIIDESGMPKERFSAEFPKEGPSILRIQQVVRGDSAAYFCASSPPNAGLNTGELFFGEGSRLTVL.

By share, this clonotype counts as medium-sized. V and J are TRBV6-2 or TRBV6-3 and TRBJ2-6, with 8 bases aligning to TRBD1. CDR3 length equals 17 residues. Per germline, CDR1 MNHEY and CDR2 SVGEGT. After removal of 8 bases from V and 1 base from J, the junction contained 10 bases not matched to a gene. CDR3 protein: CASVSYRGDSGANVLTF. The CDR3 DNA is TGTGCCAGCGTTTCGTACAGGGGGGATTCTGGGGCCAACGTCCTGACTTTC.

This clonotype has at least ten counts. V usage is TRBV15 and J usage is TRBJ2-1, with D tentatively TRBD1 (5 bases). Germline V CDR1 and CDR2: LNHNV, YYDKDF (reference sequence). Trimming removed 7 bases from V and 4 bases from J, with 11 bases in between. CDR3 length: 13 residues. The CDR3 here is CATNRNRYNEQFF. The CDR3 DNA follows: TGTGCCACCAACCGGAACAGGTACAATGAGCAGTTCTTC.

The chain combines TRBV6-1 with TRBJ1-6; TRBD1 matches 8 bases. The CDR3 totals 20 residues. Germline CDR1 reads MNHNS; CDR2 reads SASEGT. Trimming took 5 bases from V and 4 from J; bases not matched to a gene: 19. CDR3: CASSHRGGRGLARYNSPLHF. CDR3 DNA: TGTGCCAGCAGTCACAGGGGGGGGCGGGGTTTAGCCCGTTATAATTCACCCCTCCACTTT.

By sample fraction, this clonotype is medium-sized (0.01 to 0.1%). The chain employs TRBV6-6 and TRBJ1-6, with TRBD1 as a possible D gene (6 bases). The CDR3 loop spans 16 amino acids. Germline CDR1 MNHNY, CDR2 SVGAGI (reference sequence). V was trimmed by 2 bases and J by 0 bases, leaving 8 bases between them. The DNA of the CDR3 is TGTGCCAGCAGTTACAGGGGGAGCTCCTATAATTCACCCCTCCACTTT. Encoded protein: CASSYRGSSYNSPLHF.

This clonotype is judged large (0.1 to 1%). This rearrangement joins TRBV15 to TRBJ1-5; the D gene is possibly TRBD1 (6 bases). The CDR3 runs 14 residues. The ends were cut back, 1 base at V and 2 bases at J, with 6 bases in the middle. Looked up from germline, CDR1 is LNHNV and CDR2 is YYDKDF (reference sequence). The CDR3 is CATSRGTGNQPQHF. Here the CDR3 DNA reads TGTGCCACCAGCAGAGGGACAGGCAATCAGCCCCAGCATTTT.